The rows below give T cell receptor beta chains drawn from one sample of a study of blood T cell repertoires in COVID-19. TCRdb keeps only in-frame clones here, not all; method: immunoSEQ multiplex PCR. The sample lists 85,000 to 100,000 clones; around 82% were seen once. The sample was peripheral blood. The receptors here all came from a man in his fifties who had recovered from COVID-19. CDR3s include the opening cysteine and the closing phenylalanine or tryptophan. The order of the fields is V gene, J gene, clone size, D gene, CDR3 protein, CDR3 DNA. A D gene is named only where the DNA matches it firmly. Size tells how often a clone was seen (once, few, many) or the class of an expanded clone, and some rows leave it out.

TRBV19	TRBJ1-1	.	TRBD1	CASSTIDRDTEAFF	TGTGCCAGTAGTACAATCGACAGGGACACTGAAGCTTTCTTT
TRBV5-6	TRBJ2-1	.	.	CASSLGSDSLKKQFF	TGTGCCAGCAGCTTAGGTTCAGACAGTCTGAAAAAGCAGTTCTTC
TRBV10-3	TRBJ1-1	.	.	CAISESGVEAFF	TGTGCCATCAGTGAATCCGGGGTTGAAGCTTTCTTT
TRBV5-1	TRBJ2-5	.	.	CASSLGQLHAEETQYF	TGCGCCAGCAGCTTGGGACAGCTTCATGCCGAAGAGACCCAGTACTTC
TRBV9	TRBJ1-2	.	.	CASSGEASNYGYTF	TGTGCCAGCAGCGGGGAGGCATCTAACTATGGCTACACCTTC
TRBV5-1	TRBJ2-3	once	.	CASSLDGGRSTDTQYF	TGCGCCAGCAGCTTGGATGGGGGGAGAAGCACAGATACGCAGTATTTT
TRBV4-1	TRBJ2-1	.	.	CASSQVVSLAAHNEQFF	TGCGCCAGCAGCCAAGTCGTCTCCCTGGCGGCTCACAATGAGCAGTTCTTC
TRBV19	TRBJ2-2	once	.	CASSRRQQLAISNTGELFF	TGTGCCAGTAGTCGACGTCAGCAACTAGCCATTTCGAACACCGGGGAGCTGTTTTTT
TRBV2	TRBJ1-2	.	TRBD1	CASSSGQGTSNYGYTF	TGTGCCAGCAGTTCGGGACAGGGGACGTCAAACTATGGCTACACCTTC
TRBV19	TRBJ1-2	few	.	CASSSTALTNYGYTF	TGTGCCAGTAGTTCCACAGCTCTTACTAACTATGGCTACACCTTC
TRBV28	TRBJ1-1	once	.	CASLRQPTEAFF	TGTGCCAGCTTGCGACAGCCCACTGAAGCTTTCTTT
TRBV7-3	TRBJ2-1	once	TRBD2	CASSLSERGSNEQFF	TGTGCCAGCAGCTTATCGGAGCGGGGTTCCAATGAGCAGTTCTTC
TRBV7-9	TRBJ1-4	.	.	CASSVVGEVGKLFF	TGTGCCAGCTCCGTTGTGGGGGAGGTGGGAAAACTGTTTTTT
TRBV5-1	TRBJ2-7	.	TRBD1	CASSDKTTGNYEQYF	TGCGCCAGCAGCGACAAGACGACAGGGAACTACGAGCAGTACTTC
TRBV6-6	TRBJ1-6	.	TRBD1	CASSRDRGNDSPLHF	TGTGCCAGCTCACGGGACAGGGGGAATGATTCACCCCTCCACTTT
TRBV3-1/TRBV3-2	TRBJ2-1	.	.	CASSHAGYNEQFF	TGTGCCAGCAGCCACGCAGGATACAATGAGCAGTTCTTC
TRBV6-1	TRBJ1-5	.	.	CASSVLGRGENQPQHF	TGTGCCAGCAGTGTACTAGGAAGAGGAGAAAATCAGCCCCAGCATTTT
TRBV4-2	TRBJ1-3	.	TRBD1	CASSQEVAGGEGNTIYF	TGTGCCAGCAGCCAAGAAGTAGCAGGGGGAGAAGGAAACACCATATATTTT
TRBV5-1	TRBJ2-2	many	.	CASSRGLGTGELFF	TGCGCCAGCAGCCGGGGATTGGGCACCGGGGAGCTGTTTTTT
TRBV27	TRBJ2-1	.	.	CASSSRGHNEQFF	TGTGCCAGCAGTTCCAGGGGTCACAATGAGCAGTTCTTC
TRBV5-1	TRBJ2-1	.	.	CASSPTGTSYNEQFF	TGCGCCAGCAGCCCAACAGGGACCTCCTACAATGAGCAGTTCTTC
TRBV3-1/TRBV3-2	TRBJ1-3	.	.	CASSYQQQSYF	TGTGCCAGCAGCTATCAACAGCAGAGCTATTTT
TRBV3-1/TRBV3-2	TRBJ2-5	.	TRBD2	CASSQNGRQETQYF	TGTGCCAGCAGCCAAAACGGGAGGCAAGAGACCCAGTACTTC
TRBV5-1	TRBJ2-3	few	TRBD2	CASSLGRGSTDTQYF	TGCGCCAGCAGCCTGGGGAGGGGTAGCACAGATACGCAGTATTTT
TRBV27	TRBJ2-5	.	TRBD2	CASSLGREGYQTQYF	TGTGCCAGCAGTTTAGGGCGGGAGGGCTACCAGACCCAGTACTTC
TRBV2	TRBJ1-2	few	.	CASSEGGTRGYTF	TGTGCCAGCAGTGAAGGGGGCACGAGGGGCTACACCTTC
TRBV5-4	TRBJ2-3	.	TRBD2	CASSRLGAGRFTDTQYF	TGTGCCAGCAGCCGCCTGGGAGCGGGGCGGTTTACAGATACGCAGTATTTT
TRBV7-8	TRBJ2-7	.	.	CASSLQGSLSYEQYF	TGTGCCAGCAGCTTACAGGGCTCTCTCTCCTACGAGCAGTACTTC
TRBV5-1	TRBJ2-5	.	TRBD2	CASSLGSGGAEETQYF	TGCGCCAGCAGCTTGGGTAGCGGGGGGGCGGAAGAGACCCAGTACTTC
TRBV10-3	TRBJ2-6	.	.	CAISESLGVGANVLTF	TGTGCCATCAGTGAGTCTCTCGGGGTTGGGGCCAACGTCCTGACTTTC
TRBV5-4	TRBJ2-7	.	.	CASSFQGTYEQYF	TGTGCCAGCAGCTTTCAGGGGACCTACGAGCAGTACTTC
TRBV19	TRBJ1-4	.	TRBD1	CASGRAGTGGEKLFF	TGTGCCAGTGGTCGAGCCGGGACAGGTGGTGAAAAACTGTTTTTT
TRBV4-1	TRBJ2-5	.	TRBD2	CASSPWTSGVQETQYF	TGCGCCAGCAGCCCCTGGACTAGCGGGGTCCAAGAGACCCAGTACTTC
TRBV15	TRBJ2-7	.	TRBD2	CATSRDKASGRFEQYF	TGTGCCACCAGCAGAGATAAGGCTAGCGGGAGGTTCGAGCAGTACTTC
TRBV6-5	TRBJ1-1	.	.	CASRGRGTDTEAFF	TGTGCCAGCAGGGGGCGCGGGACGGACACTGAAGCTTTCTTT
TRBV7-2	TRBJ2-3	once	TRBD2	CASSFDRLLAGVRNTQYF	TGTGCCAGCAGCTTCGACAGATTGCTAGCGGGAGTAAGGAATACGCAGTATTTT
TRBV3-1/TRBV3-2	TRBJ2-3	.	.	CASSQWETDTQYF	TGTGCCAGCAGCCAATGGGAGACAGATACGCAGTATTTT
TRBV19	TRBJ1-2	once	TRBD1	CASSRPGQGIYGYTF	TGTGCCAGTAGTCGGCCGGGACAGGGGATCTATGGCTACACCTTC
TRBV19	TRBJ1-6	once	TRBD1	CASTPLDRGGSPLHF	TGTGCCAGTACTCCCCTGGACAGGGGAGGATCACCCCTCCACTTT
TRBV3-1/TRBV3-2	TRBJ2-6	.	.	CASGGLSGANVLTF	TGTGCCAGCGGAGGACTCTCTGGGGCCAACGTCCTGACTTTC
TRBV28	TRBJ1-1	.	.	CGALSNTEAFF	TGTGGGGCCCTCTCGAACACTGAAGCTTTCTTT
TRBV11-2	TRBJ2-1	.	TRBD1	CASSSAGQGSSEQFF	TGTGCCAGCAGCAGCGCGGGACAGGGGAGTAGTGAGCAGTTCTTC
TRBV6-5	TRBJ2-1	.	TRBD1	CASSYSRAGGYEQFF	TGTGCCAGCAGTTACTCGAGGGCAGGGGGCTATGAGCAGTTCTTC